This T cell receptor (beta chain) emerged from a study of cytomegalovirus exposure and HLA in healthy donors. Study-level results: No immune exposure information besides CMV serostatus was available.

This clone was counted only a few times. Its target is not known. Trimming cost V 4 bases and J 3 bases, with 10 bases left between them. Per the germline V gene, CDR1 is SEHNR and CDR2 is FQNEAQ (reference sequence). This CDR3 is 13 amino acids long. PCR amplification relied on 60 Vbeta primers (plus 13 Jbeta primers). Assay: immunoSEQ multiplex PCR; the TCRdb copy retains only in-frame clones and omits some. The table has approximately 190,000 clones, around 82% seen once. The rearrangement links TRBV7-9 to TRBJ2-7; TRBD2 might be the D (5 bases). This clonotype originated in a woman younger than 45 in good health and CMV-seropositive. Sequenced sample: PBMCs. The CDR3 bases are TGTGCCAGCAGCTCCCGAGGGTACTACGAGCAGTACTTC. Its protein is CASSSRGYYEQYF. Using reference TRBV7-9 and TRBJ2-7 for the parts outside the CDR3, the full variable domain is DTGVSQNPRHKITKRGQNVTFRCDPISEHNRLYWYRQTLGQGPEFLTYFQNEAQLEKSRLLSDRFSAERPKGSFSTLEIQRTEQGDSAMYLCASSSRGYYEQYFGPGTRLTVT.